What follows are 24 T cell receptor beta chains derived from one specimen sequenced in a study of shared clonotypes between healthy human individuals. The repertoire was sequenced with immunoSEQ multiplex PCR; TCRdb's copy has only in-frame clones and lacks some. The repertoire includes some 2,500,000 clones, 92% of them detected once, and around 0.35% sits in the top ten. Source material: naive CD4+ T cells from PBMCs. Subset here: CD45RA+ positively selected. Receptors originate from a man between 18 and 35 years old in good health. Some clones in this sample may be carry-over from other donors' samples.

This chain links TRBV23-1 with TRBJ1-5; D may be TRBD1 (5 bases). TRBV23-1 falls under the ORF class, with uncertain function. The CDR3 is 16 amino acids. The V end lost 4 bases, the J end lost 5 bases, and 18 bases lay between the germline ends. As DNA, the CDR3 is TGCGCCAGCAGTCGCTTCGGACATCGGGATGATCAGCCCCAGCATTTT. It translates to CASSRFGHRDDQPQHF.

The chain employs TRBV6-6 and TRBJ1-5; D is unresolved. The CDR3 is 13 amino acids. The ends were cut back, 11 bases at V and 1 base at J, with 12 bases in the middle. CDR1 is MNHNY, CDR2 SVGAGI, per germline (reference sequence). The CDR3, as DNA: TGTGCCTGCACTCCCTCCAGCAATCAGCCCCAGCATTTT. This sequence encodes CACTPSSNQPQHF.

The V gene is TRBV2, the J gene TRBJ1-2; D may be TRBD1 (6 bases). Germline V CDR1 and CDR2: SNHLY, FYNNEI. CDR3 length equals 14 residues. With 6 bases removed from V and 8 bases from J, the gap between germline ends came to 19 bases. In DNA, the CDR3 is TGTGCCAGCAGCCCCCGGGGGGCGGAGGAGGGCTACACCTTC. Protein: CASSPRGAEEGYTF.

Concerning this clone itself: Within the sample, other DNA sequences also encode this same CDR3. The V call is TRBV6-6, the J call TRBJ1-1; D call uncertain. Germline values: CDR1 MNHNY, CDR2 SVGAGI (reference sequence). This CDR3 spans 13 amino acids. Trimming stripped 0 bases from V and 5 bases from J, with 7 bases between. CDR3 in DNA: TGTGCCAGCAGTTACTCAGGTGGAACTGAAGCTTTCTTT. It yields the protein CASSYSGGTEAFF.

The CDR3: CSVVIPPQGYNEQFF. Written as DNA, the CDR3 is TGCAGCGTTGTAATCCCTCCCCAGGGGTACAATGAGCAGTTCTTC. This chain links TRBV29-1 with TRBJ2-1, with D possibly TRBD1 on 6 matching bases. The CDR3 is 15 residues long. Germline values: CDR1 SQVTM, CDR2 ANQGSEA. The germline V and J ends were trimmed by 4 bases and 4 bases, with 17 bases remaining between them.

The chain recombines TRBV2 with TRBJ2-1; 10 nucleotides line up with TRBD1. CDR1 is SNHLY and CDR2 is FYNNEI in the germline V gene. Unmatched junction bases numbered 9, after V lost 6 bases and J lost 7 bases. The CDR3 extends over 15 amino acids. The CDR3 DNA is TGTGCCAGCAGCGTTGACAGGGGGCGATGGAATGAGCAGTTCTTC. It encodes CASSVDRGRWNEQFF.

This chain connects TRBV6-5 to TRBJ2-7, with D possibly TRBD2 on 5 matching bases. Deletions cut 0 bases from V and 1 base from J, with 13 bases between. Germline CDR1 and CDR2: MNHEY and SVGAGI. CDR3 length equals 16 residues. In DNA form, the CDR3 reads TGTGCCAGCAGTTACTCGGACCCAAGAGGGTCCTACGAGCAGTACTTC. Its protein is CASSYSDPRGSYEQYF.

V usage is TRBV29-1 and J usage is TRBJ1-2; D is ambiguous. CDR3 length: 13 residues. Germline CDR1 is SQVTM and CDR2 is ANQGSEA. Trimming shortened V by 4 bases and J by 7 bases, and 16 bases separated the two germline ends. CDR3 region: CSVVVPTRFGYTF. CDR3 coding DNA: TGCAGCGTTGTTGTCCCCACTAGGTTTGGCTACACCTTC.

The chain combines TRBV5-1 with TRBJ2-3; TRBD2 might be the D (6 bases). Germline CDR1 is SGHRS and CDR2 is YFSETQ. The CDR3 is 16 residues long. Trimming stripped 0 bases from V and 1 base from J, with 12 bases between. CDR3 sequence (DNA): TGCGCCAGCAGCTTGGCCGGGGGTGAGGGCACAGATACGCAGTATTTT. Translation: CASSLAGGEGTDTQYF.

The CDR3 nucleotides read TGTGCCACCAGCAGAGATCGGGCAGGTGGGAGCACAGATACGCAGTATTTT. Amino acids: CATSRDRAGGSTDTQYF. The chain has TRBV15 and TRBJ2-3; D remains ambiguous. From germline, CDR1 is LNHNV and CDR2 YYDKDF (reference sequence). The CDR3 covers 17 residues. V lost 0 bases to trimming and J lost 0 bases, with 13 bases between them.

The CDR3 protein is CASSSQGEATNEKLFF. CDR3 nucleotides: TGTGCCAGCAGTTCCCAGGGGGAAGCAACTAATGAAAAACTGTTTTTT. This chain uses TRBV28 with TRBJ1-4; 7 bases match TRBD1. The CDR3 runs to 16 residues. Trimming cost V 4 bases and J 0 bases; bases outside gene matches: 5. The germline V gene has CDR1 MDHEN and CDR2 SYDVKM.

The chain carries TRBV5-1 and TRBJ2-2; the match to TRBD1 covers 8 bases. CDR3 size: 16 residues. Germline loops: CDR1 SGHRS, CDR2 YFSETQ. Trimming at V came to 4 bases and at J to 8 bases, leaving 13 bases not matched to a gene. CDR3 DNA sequence: TGCGCCAGCAGCCCAGGACAGGGCGGCAGGACAGGGGAGCTGTTTTTT. Translation gives CASSPGQGGRTGELFF.

This clone was picked up one time. The chain uses TRBV4-2 and TRBJ2-3; 9 positions match TRBD2. CDR1 LGHNA and CDR2 YNFKEQ come from the germline V gene. Trimming took 1 base from V and 6 from J; bases not matched to a gene: 8. The CDR3 loop spans 16 amino acids. CDR3 nucleotide sequence: TGTGCCAGCAGCCAAGTAGTTAGCGGGAGTGGGGATACGCAGTATTTT. Its protein is CASSQVVSGSGDTQYF.

The chain recombines TRBV29-1 with TRBJ1-5; tentative D call: TRBD1 (5 bases). CDR1 SQVTM and CDR2 ANQGSEA come from the germline V gene. The CDR3 sequence is 14 residues long. V lost 4 bases and J lost 2, with 12 bases in between. The CDR3 spells CSVGDLGGNQPQHF. For the CDR3, the DNA is TGCAGCGTTGGGGACCTAGGGGGCAATCAGCCCCAGCATTTT.

The gene calls are TRBV28 and TRBJ2-1; no reliable D call. CDR1 and CDR2 from the germline V gene are MDHEN and SYDVKM. The CDR3 has 13 residues. With 3 bases removed from V and 8 bases from J, the gap between germline ends came to 11 bases. The CDR3 protein is CASSFRQPHEQFF. The CDR3 DNA follows: TGTGCCAGCAGTTTTCGTCAGCCCCATGAGCAGTTCTTC.

The V and J genes are TRBV5-1 and TRBJ2-5, with D perhaps matching TRBD1 (7 bases). V was cut by 2 bases and J by 5 bases, with 22 bases left in between. From germline, CDR1 is SGHRS and CDR2 YFSETQ. The length of the CDR3 is 17 residues. DNA for the CDR3: TGCGCCAGCAGCTTATTGCCTGGACAGGACCGGGGGGAGACCCAGTACTTC. Residues: CASSLLPGQDRGETQYF.

The gene calls are TRBV4-2 and TRBJ1-6; no firm D call. The germline V gene has CDR1 LGHNA and CDR2 YNFKEQ. With 2 bases removed from V and 10 bases from J, the gap between germline ends came to 12 bases. The CDR3 runs to 14 residues. CDR3 sequence reads: CASSQREVNSPLHF. The CDR3, as DNA: TGTGCCAGCAGCCAACGGGAGGTTAACTCACCCCTCCACTTT.

A few counts support this clone. The V gene is TRBV11-2, the J gene TRBJ1-1, with no clear D. This CDR3 region has 14 residues. The germline gives CDR1 SGHAT, CDR2 FQNNGV. The V end lost 6 bases, the J end lost 0 bases, and 11 bases lay between the germline ends. The CDR3 protein is CASSSWRMNTEAFF. As DNA, the CDR3 is TGTGCCAGCAGTTCCTGGAGGATGAACACTGAAGCTTTCTTT.

This clone has a single count. In the same sample, other DNA sequences code for this CDR3. The rearrangement links TRBV19 to TRBJ1-2, with D hard to call. Germline V gene lookup returns CDR1 LNHDA and CDR2 SQIVND (reference sequence). The CDR3 spans 13 residues. V lost 6 bases to trimming and J lost 2 bases, with 10 bases between them. This CDR3 is CASRRTANYGYTF. DNA for the CDR3: TGTGCCAGTAGAAGGACCGCGAACTATGGCTACACCTTC.

The gene calls are TRBV7-2 and TRBJ2-1; maybe TRBD1 (6 bases). The germline CDR1 and CDR2 sequences are SGHTA and FQGNSA. V was clipped by 5 bases and J by 4 bases, with 9 bases between them. This CDR3 region has 13 residues. CDR3 nucleotide sequence: TGTGCCAGCAGCAAGGACAGTTACAATGAGCAGTTCTTC. The encoded protein is CASSKDSYNEQFF.

J is TRBJ1-2 and V is TRBV6-1, with unresolved D. V lost 2 bases and J lost 4, with 8 bases in between. The CDR3 is 13 amino acids. CDR1 and CDR2 from the germline V gene are MNHNS and SASEGT. In DNA form, the CDR3 reads TGTGCCAGCAGTGAACCCCAGATCTATGGCTACACCTTC. This translates into CASSEPQIYGYTF.

This chain joins TRBV29-1 and TRBJ2-6; unclear D gene. This CDR3 has 15 amino acids. Germline V gene data show CDR1 as SQVTM and CDR2 as ANQGSEA. Trimming pared 1 base from V and 2 bases from J, leaving 9 bases between. The CDR3 sequence: CSVEGSAAGANVLTF. The CDR3 nucleotides read TGCAGCGTTGAAGGATCGGCGGCTGGGGCCAACGTCCTGACTTTC.

V gene TRBV5-6 combines with J gene TRBJ2-5; D gene uncertain. The germline gives CDR1 SGHDT, CDR2 YYEEEE. CDR3 length: 11 residues. Trimming removed 4 bases from V and 6 bases from J, with 7 bases in between. The CDR3 spells CASSNTQTQYF. In DNA form, the CDR3 reads TGTGCCAGCAGCAATACCCAGACCCAGTACTTC.

In the case of this clone: Other DNA sequences in this specimen translate into the identical CDR3. The genes are TRBV5-1 and TRBJ2-5; D is unresolved. CDR1 and CDR2 (germline): SGHRS, YFSETQ. The length of the CDR3 is 17 residues. V lost 1 base, J lost 6 bases, and 22 bases lay in between. The CDR3 protein is CASSLNLGETTVKTQYF. CDR3 DNA sequence: TGCGCCAGCAGCTTGAACCTCGGAGAGACCACCGTCAAGACCCAGTACTTC.